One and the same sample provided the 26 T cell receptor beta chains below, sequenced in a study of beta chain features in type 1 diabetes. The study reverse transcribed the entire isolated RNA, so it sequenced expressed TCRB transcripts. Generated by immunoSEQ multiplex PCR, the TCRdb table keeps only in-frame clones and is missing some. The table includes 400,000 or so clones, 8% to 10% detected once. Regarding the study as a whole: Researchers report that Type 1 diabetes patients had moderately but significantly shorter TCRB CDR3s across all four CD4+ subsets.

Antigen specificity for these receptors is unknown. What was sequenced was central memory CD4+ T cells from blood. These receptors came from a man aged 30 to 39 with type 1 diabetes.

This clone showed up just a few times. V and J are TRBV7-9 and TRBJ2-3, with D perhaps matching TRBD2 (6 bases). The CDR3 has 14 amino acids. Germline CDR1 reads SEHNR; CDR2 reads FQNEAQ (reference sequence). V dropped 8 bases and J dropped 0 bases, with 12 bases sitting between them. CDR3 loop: CASGRDSSTDTQYF. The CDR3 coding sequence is TGTGCCAGCGGGCGGGATTCTAGCACAGATACGCAGTATTTT.

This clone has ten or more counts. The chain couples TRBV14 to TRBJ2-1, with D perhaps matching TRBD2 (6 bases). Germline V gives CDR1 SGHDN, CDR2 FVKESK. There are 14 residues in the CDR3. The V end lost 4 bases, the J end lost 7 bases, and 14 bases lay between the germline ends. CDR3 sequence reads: CASSPHREPNEQFF. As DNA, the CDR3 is TGTGCCAGCAGCCCCCATCGGGAGCCGAATGAGCAGTTCTTC.

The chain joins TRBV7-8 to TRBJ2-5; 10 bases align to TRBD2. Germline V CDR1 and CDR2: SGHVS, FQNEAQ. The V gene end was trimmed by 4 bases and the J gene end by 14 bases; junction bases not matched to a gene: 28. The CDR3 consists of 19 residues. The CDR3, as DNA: TGTGCCAGCAGCTCCAACAGTCGGGGGGGATATAGCGGGAGGCCCCCGGGATACTTC. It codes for CASSSNSRGGYSGRPPGYF. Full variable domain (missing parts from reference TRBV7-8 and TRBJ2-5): GAGVSQSPRYKVAKRGQDVALRCDPISGHVSLFWYQQALGQGPEFLTYFQNEAQLDKSGLPSDRFFAERPEGSVSTLKIQRTQQEDSAVYLCASSSNSRGGYSGRPPGYFGPGTRLLVL.

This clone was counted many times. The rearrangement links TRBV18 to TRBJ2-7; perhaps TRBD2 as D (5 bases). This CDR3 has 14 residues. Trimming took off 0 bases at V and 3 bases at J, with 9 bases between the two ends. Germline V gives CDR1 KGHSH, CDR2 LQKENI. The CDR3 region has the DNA TGTGCCAGCTCACCACCCGGACTTAACTACGAGCAGTACTTC. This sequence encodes CASSPPGLNYEQYF.

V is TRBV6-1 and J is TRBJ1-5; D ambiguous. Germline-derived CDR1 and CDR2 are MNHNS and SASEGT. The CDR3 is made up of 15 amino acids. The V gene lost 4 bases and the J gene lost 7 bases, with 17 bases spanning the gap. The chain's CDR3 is CASSGQRALEQPQHF. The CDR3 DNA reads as TGTGCCAGCAGTGGACAAAGGGCCCTTGAGCAGCCCCAGCATTTT.

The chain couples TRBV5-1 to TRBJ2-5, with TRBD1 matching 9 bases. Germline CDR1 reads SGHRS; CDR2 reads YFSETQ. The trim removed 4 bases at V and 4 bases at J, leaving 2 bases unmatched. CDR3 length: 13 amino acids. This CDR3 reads CASSQTGGETQYF. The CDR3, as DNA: TGCGCCAGCAGCCAGACAGGGGGAGAGACCCAGTACTTC.

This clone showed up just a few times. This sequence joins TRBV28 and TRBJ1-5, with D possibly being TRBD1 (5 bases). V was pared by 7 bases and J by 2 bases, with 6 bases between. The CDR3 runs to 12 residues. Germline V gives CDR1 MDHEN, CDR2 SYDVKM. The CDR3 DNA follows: TGTGCCAGCATGGGGGGCAATCAGCCCCAGCATTTT. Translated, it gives CASMGGNQPQHF.

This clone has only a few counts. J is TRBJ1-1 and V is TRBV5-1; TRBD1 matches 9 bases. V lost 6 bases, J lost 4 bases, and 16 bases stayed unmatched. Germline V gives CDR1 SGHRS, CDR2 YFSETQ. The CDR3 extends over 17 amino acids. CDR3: CASIKGGQGIIGTEAFF. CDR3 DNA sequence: TGCGCCAGCATCAAGGGGGGACAGGGTATTATTGGCACTGAAGCTTTCTTT.

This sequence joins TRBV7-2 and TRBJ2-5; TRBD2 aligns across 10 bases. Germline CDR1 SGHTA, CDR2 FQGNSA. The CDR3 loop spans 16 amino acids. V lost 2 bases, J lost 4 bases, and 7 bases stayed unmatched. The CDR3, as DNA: TGTGCCAGCAGCTTAAACCTAGCGGGAGAGGTAGAGACCCAGTACTTC. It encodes CASSLNLAGEVETQYF.

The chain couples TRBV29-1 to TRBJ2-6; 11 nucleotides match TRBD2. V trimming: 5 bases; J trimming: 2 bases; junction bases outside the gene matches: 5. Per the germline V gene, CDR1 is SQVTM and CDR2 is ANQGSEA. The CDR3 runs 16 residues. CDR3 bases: TGCAGCGTTATACTAGCGGGAGTAGCTGGGGCCAACGTCCTGACTTTC. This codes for CSVILAGVAGANVLTF.

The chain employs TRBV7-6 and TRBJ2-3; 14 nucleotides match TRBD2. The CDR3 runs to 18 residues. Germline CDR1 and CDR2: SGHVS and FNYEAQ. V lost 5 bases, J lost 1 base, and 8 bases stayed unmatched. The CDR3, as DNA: TGTGCCAGCAGCCACGGGACTAGCGGGGGTGGCGGCACAGATACGCAGTATTTT. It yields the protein CASSHGTSGGGGTDTQYF.

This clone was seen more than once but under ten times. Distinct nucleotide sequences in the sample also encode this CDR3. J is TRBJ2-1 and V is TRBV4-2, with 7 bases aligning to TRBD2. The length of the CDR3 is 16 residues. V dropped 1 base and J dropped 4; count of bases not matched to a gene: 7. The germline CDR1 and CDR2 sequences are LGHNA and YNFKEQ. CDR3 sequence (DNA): TGTGCCAGCAGCCAAGTTAGGCTAGCGGAGTACAATGAGCAGTTCTTC. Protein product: CASSQVRLAEYNEQFF.

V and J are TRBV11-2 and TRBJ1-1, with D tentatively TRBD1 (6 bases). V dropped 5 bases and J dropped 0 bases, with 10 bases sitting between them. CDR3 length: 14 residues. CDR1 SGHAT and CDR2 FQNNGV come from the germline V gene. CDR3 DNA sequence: TGTGCCAGCAGCATGGACAGAATGAACACTGAAGCTTTCTTT. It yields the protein CASSMDRMNTEAFF.

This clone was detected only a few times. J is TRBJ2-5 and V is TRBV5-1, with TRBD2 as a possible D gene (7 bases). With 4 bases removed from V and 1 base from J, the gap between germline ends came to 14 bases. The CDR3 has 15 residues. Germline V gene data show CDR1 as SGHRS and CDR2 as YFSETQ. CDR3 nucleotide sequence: TGCGCCAGCAGCCCAAGGGGGGGGTTCCAAGAGACCCAGTACTTC. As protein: CASSPRGGFQETQYF.

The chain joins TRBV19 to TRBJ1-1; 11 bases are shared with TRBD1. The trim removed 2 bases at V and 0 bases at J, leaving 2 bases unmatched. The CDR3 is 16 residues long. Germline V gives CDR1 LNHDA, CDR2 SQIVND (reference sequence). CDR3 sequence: CASSIRTGGMNTEAFF. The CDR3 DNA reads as TGTGCCAGTAGTATAAGGACAGGGGGCATGAACACTGAAGCTTTCTTT.

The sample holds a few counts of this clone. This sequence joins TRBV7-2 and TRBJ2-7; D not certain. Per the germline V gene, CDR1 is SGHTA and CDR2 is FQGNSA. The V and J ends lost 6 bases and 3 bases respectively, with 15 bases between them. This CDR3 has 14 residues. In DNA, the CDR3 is TGTGCCAGCAGGGGTCGTCCAGGCTACTACGAGCAGTACTTC. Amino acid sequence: CASRGRPGYYEQYF.

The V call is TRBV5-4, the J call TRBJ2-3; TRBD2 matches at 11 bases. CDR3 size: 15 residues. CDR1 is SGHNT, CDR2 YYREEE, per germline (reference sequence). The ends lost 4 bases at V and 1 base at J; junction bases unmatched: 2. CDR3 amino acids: CASSLGLAGTDTQYF. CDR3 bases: TGTGCCAGCAGCCTGGGACTAGCGGGCACAGATACGCAGTATTTT.

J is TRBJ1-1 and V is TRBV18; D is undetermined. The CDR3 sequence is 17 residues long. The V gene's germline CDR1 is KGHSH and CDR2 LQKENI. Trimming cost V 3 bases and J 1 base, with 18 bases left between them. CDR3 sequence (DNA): TGTGCCAGCTCACCCTACGACACCCGGGCAGGGAACACTGAAGCTTTCTTT. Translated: CASSPYDTRAGNTEAFF.

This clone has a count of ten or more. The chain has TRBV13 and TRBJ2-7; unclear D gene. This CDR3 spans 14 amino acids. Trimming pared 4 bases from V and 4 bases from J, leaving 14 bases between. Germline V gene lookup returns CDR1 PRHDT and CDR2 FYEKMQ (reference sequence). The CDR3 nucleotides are TGTGCCAGCAGCTCCCTGCTCGGGCATTACGAGCAGTACTTC. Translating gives CASSSLLGHYEQYF.

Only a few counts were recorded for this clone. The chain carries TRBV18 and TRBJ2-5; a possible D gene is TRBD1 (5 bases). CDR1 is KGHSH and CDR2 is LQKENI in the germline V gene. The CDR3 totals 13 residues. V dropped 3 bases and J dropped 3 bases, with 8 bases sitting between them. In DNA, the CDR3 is TGTGCCAGCTCACCGATACAGGAAGAGACCCAGTACTTC. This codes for CASSPIQEETQYF.

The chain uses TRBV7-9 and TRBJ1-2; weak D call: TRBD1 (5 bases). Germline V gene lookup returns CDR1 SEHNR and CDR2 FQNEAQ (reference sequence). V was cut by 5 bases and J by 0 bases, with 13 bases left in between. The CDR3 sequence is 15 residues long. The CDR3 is CASSLRDGTNYGYTF. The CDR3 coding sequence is TGTGCCAGCAGCCTACGGGACGGAACTAACTATGGCTACACCTTC.

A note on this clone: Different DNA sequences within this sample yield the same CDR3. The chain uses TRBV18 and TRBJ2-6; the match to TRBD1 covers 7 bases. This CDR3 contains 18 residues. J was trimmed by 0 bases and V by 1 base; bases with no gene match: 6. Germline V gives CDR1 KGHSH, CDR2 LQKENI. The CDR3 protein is CASSPLYRGSSGANVLTF. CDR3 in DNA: TGTGCCAGCTCACCACTGTACAGGGGCAGCTCTGGGGCCAACGTCCTGACTTTC.

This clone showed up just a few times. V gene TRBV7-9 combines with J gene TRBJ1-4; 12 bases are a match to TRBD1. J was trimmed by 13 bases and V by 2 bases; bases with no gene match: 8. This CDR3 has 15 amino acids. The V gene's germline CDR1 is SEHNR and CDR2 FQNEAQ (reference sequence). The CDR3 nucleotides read TGTGCCAGCAGCTTAATGGGGACAGGGGGCGGCAGACTGTTTTTT. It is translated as CASSLMGTGGGRLFF.

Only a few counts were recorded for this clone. The CDR3 sequence is CASSQGALYEQYF. The CDR3 DNA is TGTGCCAGCTCACAGGGGGCATTATACGAGCAGTACTTC. The V and J genes are TRBV18 and TRBJ2-5, with 7 nucleotides matching TRBD1. With the DNA end fitting TRBJ2-7 better, the J assignment may be wrong. The CDR3 loop spans 13 amino acids. In germline, CDR1 is KGHSH, CDR2 LQKENI.

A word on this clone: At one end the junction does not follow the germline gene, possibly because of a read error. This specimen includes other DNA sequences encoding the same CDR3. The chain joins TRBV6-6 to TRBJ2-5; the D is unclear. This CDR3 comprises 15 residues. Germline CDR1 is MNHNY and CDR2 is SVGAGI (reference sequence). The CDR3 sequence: CASSYLGDGQETQYF. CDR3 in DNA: TGCGCCAGCAGTTACCTCGGAGACGGTCAAGAGACCCAGTACTTC.

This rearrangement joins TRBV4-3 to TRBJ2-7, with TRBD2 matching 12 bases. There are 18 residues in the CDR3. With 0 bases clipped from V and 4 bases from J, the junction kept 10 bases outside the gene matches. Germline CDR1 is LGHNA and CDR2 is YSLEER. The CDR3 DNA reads TGCGCCAGCAGCCAAGATCTCCCACTAGCGGGAGGACTGTACGAGCAGTACTTC. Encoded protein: CASSQDLPLAGGLYEQYF.